This is a list of T cell receptor beta chains from one sample in a study of control samples from healthy donors and cancer patients. TCRdb keeps only in-frame clones here, not all; method: immunoSEQ multiplex PCR. The repertoire includes about 98,000 clones, approximately 81% of them detected once, and over 9.5% sits in the top ten. Material: blood. These receptor sequences come from a woman in her twenties or thirties in good health. The CDR3 runs from the conserved cysteine through the conserved F or W. D genes are given only for firm matches. Clone size, where shown, is once, few, many, or a class for clones that have expanded.

d_call clone_size j_call v_call cdr3_nt cdr3_aa
- - TRBJ1-1 TRBV25-1 TGTGCCAGCAGTTTTCCTGGGGACGCTGAAGCTTTCTTT CASSFPGDAEAFF
- - TRBJ1-1 TRBV6-6 TGTGCCAGCAGTTACTCCGCCCCAGCAACCACTGAAGCTTTCTTT CASSYSAPATTEAFF
- - TRBJ2-2 TRBV18 TGTGCCAGCTCACTACGCACCGGGGAGCTGTTTTTT CASSLRTGELFF
- once TRBJ2-3 TRBV4-3 TGCGCCAGCAGCCAAAGGGCTAGCAGCCCCACAGATACGCAGTATTTT CASSQRASSPTDTQYF
- - TRBJ1-1 TRBV12-5 TGTGCTAGTGGAGAGGGGGGGAACACTGAAGCTTTCTTT CASGEGGNTEAFF
- - TRBJ2-3 TRBV6-2/TRBV6-3 TGTGCCAGCAGCCAAACAGATACGCAGTATTTT CASSQTDTQYF
- - TRBJ2-7 TRBV7-2 TGTGCCAGCAGCTCCGCCGCACTGCCCTACGAGCAGTACTTC CASSSAALPYEQYF
- - TRBJ2-7 TRBV21-1 TGTGCCAGCAGCAGGGAGGACAGGGCCATCTACGAGCAGTACTTC CASSREDRAIYEQYF
- - TRBJ1-1 TRBV29-1 TGCAGCGCCGGTTGGACTGAAGCTTTCTTT CSAGWTEAFF
- - TRBJ2-5 TRBV12-3/TRBV12-4 TGTGCCAGCAGTTACGACACTCCAGGAAGCCAGTACTTC CASSYDTPGSQYF
- - TRBJ1-1 TRBV7-9 TGTGCCAGCAGCTCAAGTACTGAAGCTTTCTTT CASSSSTEAFF
TRBD1 - TRBJ1-2 TRBV29-1 TGCAGCGTCCCGCACCAAGCAGGGGGCGAAAGATATGGCTACACCTTC CSVPHQAGGERYGYTF
- - TRBJ2-1 TRBV5-1 TGCGCCAGCAGCTTGGAGGGGCTAGGTATGGGTGATGAGCAGTTCTTC CASSLEGLGMGDEQFF
- - TRBJ2-3 TRBV19 TGTGCCAGTACCCCTCCGACGGACACAGATACGCAGTATTTT CASTPPTDTDTQYF
- - TRBJ2-3 TRBV30 TGTGCCTGGAAGTACACCGGGACCACAGATACGCAGTATTTT CAWKYTGTTDTQYF
- - TRBJ1-1 TRBV7-8 TGTGCCAGCAGCTTAGCCCCAGGGAACACTGAAGCTTTCTTT CASSLAPGNTEAFF
- few TRBJ1-2 TRBV7-8 TGTGCCAGCAGCTTAGCCGGGACGGCGAAGGGCTACACCTTC CASSLAGTAKGYTF
TRBD1 once TRBJ1-2 TRBV7-9 TGTGCCAGCAGCCCAGGACAGGGGGTTAACTATGGCTACACCTTC CASSPGQGVNYGYTF
- - TRBJ2-5 TRBV18 TGTGCCAGCTCACCGGGATATTGGGCAGCCGAAGAGACCCAGTACTTC CASSPGYWAAEETQYF
- - TRBJ1-3 TRBV23-1 TGCGCCAGCAGTGGCTATTATTCGGCGGACTCTGGAAACACCATATATTTT CASSGYYSADSGNTIYF
- - TRBJ2-7 TRBV9 TGTGCCAGCAGCGGGGGGGACTTCAACTACGAGCAGTACTTC CASSGGDFNYEQYF
- - TRBJ1-4 TRBV19 TGTGCCAGTAATTATCGACAGGCAACTAATGAAAAACTGTTTTTT CASNYRQATNEKLFF
- - TRBJ2-5 TRBV30 TGTGCCTGGAGTGTAACGGGAAGGGTCGGGCAGACCCAGTACTTC CAWSVTGRVGQTQYF
TRBD1 - TRBJ2-6 TRBV10-3 TGTGCCATCAGTAAATCCGACAGGGGGAAGTTTAGCTCTGGGGCCAACGTCCTGACTTTC CAISKSDRGKFSSGANVLTF
- few TRBJ1-2 TRBV3-1/TRBV3-2 TGTGCCAGCAGCCTCCCGGGACGGAACTATGGCTACACCTTC CASSLPGRNYGYTF